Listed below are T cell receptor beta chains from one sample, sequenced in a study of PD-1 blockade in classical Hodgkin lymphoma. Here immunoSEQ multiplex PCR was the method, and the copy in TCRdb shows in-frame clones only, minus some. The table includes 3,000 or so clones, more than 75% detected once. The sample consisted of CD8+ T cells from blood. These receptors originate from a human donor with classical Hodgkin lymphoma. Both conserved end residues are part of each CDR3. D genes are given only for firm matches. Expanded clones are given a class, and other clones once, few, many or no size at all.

cdr3_aa: CASSQERMIPQDGYTF
cdr3_nt: TGCGCCAGCAGCCAAGAAAGGATGATCCCCCAAGATGGCTACACCTTC
j_call: TRBJ1-2
v_call: TRBV4-1
d_call: NA
clone_size: NA

cdr3_aa: CASSIRFERESNEQFF
cdr3_nt: TGTGCCAGTAGTATTAGGTTCGAGCGGGAGTCCAATGAGCAGTTCTTC
j_call: TRBJ2-1
v_call: TRBV19
d_call: TRBD2
clone_size: few

cdr3_aa: CASSPGSSYEQYF
cdr3_nt: TGTGCCAGCAGCCCGGGGAGCTCCTACGAGCAGTACTTC
j_call: TRBJ2-7
v_call: TRBV28
d_call: NA
clone_size: NA

cdr3_aa: CASLVGLAATYEQYF
cdr3_nt: TGTGCCAGCCTCGTTGGACTAGCAGCTACCTACGAGCAGTACTTC
j_call: TRBJ2-7
v_call: TRBV18
d_call: TRBD2
clone_size: NA

cdr3_aa: CASSLGEYEQYF
cdr3_nt: TGTGCCAGCAGCTTGGGGGAATACGAGCAGTACTTC
j_call: TRBJ2-7
v_call: TRBV7-2
d_call: NA
clone_size: NA

cdr3_aa: CASRSRGGLQDIQYF
cdr3_nt: TGTGCCAGTAGATCCCGAGGGGGACTCCAGGACATTCAGTACTTC
j_call: TRBJ2-4
v_call: TRBV19
d_call: NA
clone_size: NA

cdr3_aa: CASRPGTANTGELFF
cdr3_nt: TGCGCCAGCAGACCCGGGACCGCGAACACCGGGGAGCTGTTTTTT
j_call: TRBJ2-2
v_call: TRBV5-1
d_call: NA
clone_size: NA

cdr3_aa: CASTLAGGPADTQYF
cdr3_nt: TGTGCCAGCACCTTAGCGGGAGGCCCGGCAGATACGCAGTATTTT
j_call: TRBJ2-3
v_call: TRBV7-9
d_call: TRBD2
clone_size: NA

cdr3_aa: CASSLELAGFTDTQYF
cdr3_nt: TGCGCCAGCAGCTTGGAACTAGCGGGATTCACAGATACGCAGTATTTT
j_call: TRBJ2-3
v_call: TRBV5-1
d_call: TRBD2
clone_size: few

cdr3_aa: CASSEYTNSNQPQHF
cdr3_nt: TGTGCCAGCAGTGAATATACCAATAGCAATCAGCCCCAGCATTTT
j_call: TRBJ1-5
v_call: TRBV6-1
d_call: NA
clone_size: NA

cdr3_aa: CASSLEASGSYEQYF
cdr3_nt: TGTGCCAGCAGCTTAGAGGCTAGCGGGAGTTACGAGCAGTACTTC
j_call: TRBJ2-7
v_call: TRBV11-2
d_call: TRBD2
clone_size: NA

cdr3_aa: CASSPLTSPLAGANVLTF
cdr3_nt: TGTGCCAGCAGCCCTCTGACTAGCCCTCTAGCTGGGGCCAACGTCCTGACTTTC
j_call: TRBJ2-6
v_call: TRBV27
d_call: TRBD2
clone_size: NA

cdr3_aa: CASSFLPTSGSRETQYF
cdr3_nt: TGCGCCAGCAGCTTTCTTCCGACTAGCGGGAGCCGAGAGACCCAGTACTTC
j_call: TRBJ2-5
v_call: TRBV5-1
d_call: TRBD2
clone_size: NA

cdr3_aa: CASSQGNEQFF
cdr3_nt: TGCGCCAGCAGCCAAGGCAATGAGCAGTTCTTC
j_call: TRBJ2-1
v_call: TRBV4-1
d_call: NA
clone_size: NA

cdr3_aa: CASSPGTGPLGLSYEQYF
cdr3_nt: TGTGCCAGCAGCCCTGGGACAGGACCCCTGGGCCTATCCTACGAGCAGTACTTC
j_call: TRBJ2-7
v_call: TRBV5-5
d_call: TRBD1
clone_size: NA

cdr3_aa: CASSQWSYNEQFF
cdr3_nt: TGTGCCAGCAGCCAATGGTCCTACAATGAGCAGTTCTTC
j_call: TRBJ2-1
v_call: TRBV7-9
d_call: NA
clone_size: NA

cdr3_aa: CASSPDKSNTEAFF
cdr3_nt: TGCGCCAGCTCCCCGGACAAATCGAACACTGAAGCTTTCTTT
j_call: TRBJ1-1
v_call: TRBV10-1
d_call: NA
clone_size: few

cdr3_aa: CASSFERINTGELFF
cdr3_nt: TGTGCCAGCAGTTTCGAACGGATAAACACCGGGGAGCTGTTTTTT
j_call: TRBJ2-2
v_call: TRBV28
d_call: NA
clone_size: NA

cdr3_aa: CASSYSDSSYNSPLHF
cdr3_nt: TGTGCCAGCAGTTACTCAGACAGCTCCTATAATTCACCCCTCCACTTT
j_call: TRBJ1-6
v_call: TRBV6-5
d_call: NA
clone_size: NA

cdr3_aa: CASSILGQGTDTQYF
cdr3_nt: TGTGCCAGTAGTATACTGGGGCAGGGCACAGATACGCAGTATTTT
j_call: TRBJ2-3
v_call: TRBV19
d_call: NA
clone_size: few

cdr3_aa: CASREIAGAYEQYF
cdr3_nt: TGTGCCAGCAGGGAGATAGCGGGAGCCTACGAGCAGTACTTC
j_call: TRBJ2-7
v_call: TRBV27
d_call: TRBD2
clone_size: NA

cdr3_aa: CASSFAGTGAYEQYF
cdr3_nt: TGTGCCAGCAGTTTCGCCGGGACAGGAGCCTACGAGCAGTACTTC
j_call: TRBJ2-7
v_call: TRBV27
d_call: TRBD1
clone_size: few

cdr3_aa: CASSVGRDFNEQFF
cdr3_nt: TGTGCCAGCAGCGTAGGCAGGGACTTTAATGAGCAGTTCTTC
j_call: TRBJ2-1
v_call: TRBV9
d_call: NA
clone_size: NA

cdr3_aa: CASSFLRERLFF
cdr3_nt: TGTGCCAGCAGTTTTCTAAGGGAGCGGCTGTTTTTT
j_call: TRBJ2-2
v_call: TRBV28
d_call: NA
clone_size: NA

cdr3_aa: CASSKDGNQPQHF
cdr3_nt: TGTGCCAGCAGCAAGGACGGTAATCAGCCCCAGCATTTT
j_call: TRBJ1-5
v_call: TRBV5-5
d_call: NA
clone_size: NA

cdr3_aa: CASNTYEQYF
cdr3_nt: TGTGCCAGCAATACCTACGAGCAGTACTTC
j_call: TRBJ2-7
v_call: TRBV6-1
d_call: NA
clone_size: NA

cdr3_aa: CASSRAEGPYEQYF
cdr3_nt: TGTGCCAGCAGCCGAGCGGAGGGACCCTACGAGCAGTACTTC
j_call: TRBJ2-7
v_call: TRBV5-4
d_call: NA
clone_size: NA

cdr3_aa: CASSRSDRLNEKLFF
cdr3_nt: TGCGCCAGCAGCCGTTCAGACAGGTTGAATGAAAAACTGTTTTTT
j_call: TRBJ1-4
v_call: TRBV5-1
d_call: NA
clone_size: NA

cdr3_aa: CASSQGSGDPRGAQYF
cdr3_nt: TGCGCCAGCAGCCAAGGGAGCGGGGACCCAAGAGGGGCCCAGTACTTC
j_call: TRBJ2-5
v_call: TRBV4-3
d_call: TRBD2
clone_size: NA

cdr3_aa: CASSLTGPPAGELFF
cdr3_nt: TGTGCCAGTAGTTTAACAGGGCCCCCCGCCGGGGAGCTGTTTTTT
j_call: TRBJ2-2
v_call: TRBV19
d_call: NA
clone_size: NA

cdr3_aa: CASSFGLASDEQYF
cdr3_nt: TGTGCCAGCAGTTTCGGACTAGCGAGCGACGAGCAGTACTTC
j_call: TRBJ2-7
v_call: TRBV28
d_call: TRBD2
clone_size: NA

cdr3_aa: CASRLKAAGLAPISYNEQFF
cdr3_nt: TGTGCAAGTCGCTTAAAGGCGGCGGGACTAGCGCCGATCTCCTACAATGAGCAGTTCTTC
j_call: TRBJ2-1
v_call: TRBV12-2
d_call: NA
clone_size: NA

cdr3_aa: CASSLAGGASGYTF
cdr3_nt: TGTGCCAGCAGCCTCGCGGGAGGGGCAAGTGGCTACACCTTC
j_call: TRBJ1-2
v_call: TRBV7-8
d_call: NA
clone_size: NA

cdr3_aa: CASSSRKVLVGETQYF
cdr3_nt: TGTGCCAGCAGTTCCCGGAAGGTCCTGGTTGGAGAGACCCAGTACTTC
j_call: TRBJ2-5
v_call: TRBV28
d_call: NA
clone_size: NA

cdr3_aa: CASSGNEKLFF
cdr3_nt: TGCGCCAGCAGCGGTAATGAAAAACTGTTTTTT
j_call: TRBJ1-4
v_call: TRBV4-3
d_call: NA
clone_size: NA

cdr3_aa: CASSPSTSTPYNEQFF
cdr3_nt: TGTGCCAGCAGCCCCTCGACTAGCACCCCCTACAATGAGCAGTTCTTC
j_call: TRBJ2-1
v_call: TRBV7-3
d_call: TRBD2
clone_size: NA

cdr3_aa: CASKPTGQSHGTSGRAGSAAQYF
cdr3_nt: TGTGCCAGCAAACCGACAGGACAAAGCCACGGGACTAGCGGGAGGGCCGGTTCGGCGGCCCAGTACTTC
j_call: TRBJ2-5
v_call: TRBV21-1
d_call: NA
clone_size: NA

cdr3_aa: CASSSRWAGQAPQETQYF
cdr3_nt: TGTGCCAGCAGCTCGCGGTGGGCGGGACAAGCACCCCAAGAGACCCAGTACTTC
j_call: TRBJ2-5
v_call: TRBV27
d_call: NA
clone_size: NA

cdr3_aa: CASSLWAGVAYEQYF
cdr3_nt: TGTGCCAGCAGTTTATGGGCGGGGGTTGCCTACGAGCAGTACTTC
j_call: TRBJ2-7
v_call: TRBV28
d_call: TRBD2
clone_size: NA

cdr3_aa: CASSQDLSSYNEQFF
cdr3_nt: TGCGCCAGCAGCCAGGACTTGAGCTCCTACAATGAGCAGTTCTTC
j_call: TRBJ2-1
v_call: TRBV4-3
d_call: NA
clone_size: NA

cdr3_aa: CASSPLHFNYGYTF
cdr3_nt: TGTGCCAGCAGTCCATTACACTTTAACTATGGCTACACCTTC
j_call: TRBJ1-2
v_call: TRBV27
d_call: NA
clone_size: NA

cdr3_aa: CASSPPVGPKNIQYF
cdr3_nt: TGTGCCAGCAGCCCACCCGTGGGGCCCAAAAACATTCAGTACTTC
j_call: TRBJ2-4
v_call: TRBV7-9
d_call: NA
clone_size: NA

cdr3_aa: CASSRGQGGPYNEQFF
cdr3_nt: TGTGCCAGTAGTAGGGGACAGGGTGGCCCCTACAATGAGCAGTTCTTC
j_call: TRBJ2-1
v_call: TRBV19
d_call: TRBD1
clone_size: NA

cdr3_aa: CASSLGTGSITDTQYF
cdr3_nt: TGCGCCAGCAGCTTGGGGACAGGTTCAATCACAGATACGCAGTATTTT
j_call: TRBJ2-3
v_call: TRBV5-1
d_call: TRBD1
clone_size: NA

cdr3_aa: CASSLGTSGLEQFF
cdr3_nt: TGTGCCAGCAGTTTAGGGACTAGTGGCTTGGAGCAGTTCTTC
j_call: TRBJ2-1
v_call: TRBV27
d_call: TRBD2
clone_size: once

cdr3_aa: CASSPGLAVQETQYF
cdr3_nt: TGTGCCAGCAGCCCTGGACTAGCGGTACAAGAGACCCAGTACTTC
j_call: TRBJ2-5
v_call: TRBV7-7
d_call: TRBD2
clone_size: NA

cdr3_aa: CASSQDGAVGAFF
cdr3_nt: TGTGCCAGCAGCCAAGATGGGGCGGTAGGGGCTTTCTTT
j_call: TRBJ1-1
v_call: TRBV4-2
d_call: NA
clone_size: few

cdr3_aa: CASSQGLGQPQHF
cdr3_nt: TGTGCCAGCAGCCAGGGGCTGGGTCAGCCCCAGCATTTT
j_call: TRBJ1-5
v_call: TRBV11-1
d_call: NA
clone_size: NA

cdr3_aa: CATSTGQGAVGYSNQPQHF
cdr3_nt: TGTGCCACCAGCACGGGTCAGGGGGCTGTAGGTTATAGCAATCAGCCCCAGCATTTT
j_call: TRBJ1-5
v_call: TRBV15
d_call: TRBD1
clone_size: NA

cdr3_aa: CASSPEAGIYGYTF
cdr3_nt: TGTGCCAGCAGCCCGGAGGCGGGTATCTATGGCTACACCTTC
j_call: TRBJ1-2
v_call: TRBV5-8
d_call: NA
clone_size: few

cdr3_aa: CASRTKGGNEQFF
cdr3_nt: TGTGCCAGCAGAACCAAAGGGGGGAATGAGCAGTTCTTC
j_call: TRBJ2-1
v_call: TRBV6-6
d_call: NA
clone_size: NA

cdr3_aa: CSVEENGAEDEQFF
cdr3_nt: TGCAGCGTTGAAGAAAATGGGGCCGAAGATGAGCAGTTCTTC
j_call: TRBJ2-1
v_call: TRBV29-1
d_call: NA
clone_size: NA

cdr3_aa: CASSQGQMNTEAFF
cdr3_nt: TGTGCCAGCAGCCAAGGTCAGATGAACACTGAAGCTTTCTTT
j_call: TRBJ1-1
v_call: TRBV4-2
d_call: NA
clone_size: NA

cdr3_aa: CASSLWGNQPQHF
cdr3_nt: TGTGCCAGCAGTTTATGGGGGAATCAGCCCCAGCATTTT
j_call: TRBJ1-5
v_call: TRBV27
d_call: NA
clone_size: NA

cdr3_aa: CASIGSDSPNHYTF
cdr3_nt: TGTGCCAGCATTGGGTCCGACAGCCCAAACCACTACACCTTC
j_call: TRBJ1-2
v_call: TRBV2
d_call: NA
clone_size: NA

cdr3_aa: CASSQGGRSTDTQYF
cdr3_nt: TGCGCCAGCAGCCAAGGCGGGAGGAGCACAGATACGCAGTATTTT
j_call: TRBJ2-3
v_call: TRBV4-1
d_call: TRBD2
clone_size: NA

cdr3_aa: CASSRVYEQYF
cdr3_nt: TGTGCCAGCAGTCGGGTCTACGAGCAGTACTTC
j_call: TRBJ2-7
v_call: TRBV2
d_call: NA
clone_size: few

cdr3_aa: CASSGVEETQYF
cdr3_nt: TGTGCCAGCAGCGGGGTGGAAGAGACCCAGTACTTC
j_call: TRBJ2-5
v_call: TRBV9
d_call: NA
clone_size: NA

cdr3_aa: CASRPPFGSGETDTQYF
cdr3_nt: TGTGCCAGCAGACCCCCTTTCGGCTCAGGGGAGACAGATACGCAGTATTTT
j_call: TRBJ2-3
v_call: TRBV28
d_call: NA
clone_size: NA